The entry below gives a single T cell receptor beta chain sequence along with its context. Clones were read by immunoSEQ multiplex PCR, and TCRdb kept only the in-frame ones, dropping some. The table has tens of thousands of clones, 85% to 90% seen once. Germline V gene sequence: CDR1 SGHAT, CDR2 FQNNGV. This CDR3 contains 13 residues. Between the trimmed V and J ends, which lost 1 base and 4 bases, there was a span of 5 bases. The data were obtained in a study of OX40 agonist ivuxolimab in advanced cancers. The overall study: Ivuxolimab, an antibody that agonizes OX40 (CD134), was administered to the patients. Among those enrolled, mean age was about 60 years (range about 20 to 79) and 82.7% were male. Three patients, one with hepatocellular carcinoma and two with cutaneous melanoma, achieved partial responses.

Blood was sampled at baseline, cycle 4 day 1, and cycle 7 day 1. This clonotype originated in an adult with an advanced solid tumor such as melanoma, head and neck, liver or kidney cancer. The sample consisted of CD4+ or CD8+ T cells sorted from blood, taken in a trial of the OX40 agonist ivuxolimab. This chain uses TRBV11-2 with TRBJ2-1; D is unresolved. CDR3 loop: CASSLGAYNEQFF. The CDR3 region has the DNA TGTGCCAGCAGCTTAGGAGCTTACAATGAGCAGTTCTTC.